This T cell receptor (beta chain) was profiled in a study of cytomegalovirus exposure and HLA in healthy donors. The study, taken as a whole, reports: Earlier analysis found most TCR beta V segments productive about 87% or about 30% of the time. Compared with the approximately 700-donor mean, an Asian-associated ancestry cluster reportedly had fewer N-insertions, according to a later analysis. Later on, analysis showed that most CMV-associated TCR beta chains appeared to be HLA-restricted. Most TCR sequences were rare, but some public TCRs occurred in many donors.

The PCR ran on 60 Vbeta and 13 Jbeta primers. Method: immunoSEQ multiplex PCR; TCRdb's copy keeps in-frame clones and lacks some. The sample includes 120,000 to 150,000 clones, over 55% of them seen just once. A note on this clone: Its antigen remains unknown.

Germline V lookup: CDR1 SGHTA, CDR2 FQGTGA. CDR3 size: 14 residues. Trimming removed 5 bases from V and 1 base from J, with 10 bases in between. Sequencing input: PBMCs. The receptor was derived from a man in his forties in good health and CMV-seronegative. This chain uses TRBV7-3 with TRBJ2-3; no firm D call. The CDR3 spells CASSPWARTDTQYF. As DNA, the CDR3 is TGTGCCAGCAGCCCGTGGGCCCGCACAGATACGCAGTATTTT.